The rows below give T cell receptor beta chains drawn from one sample of a study of T cells in Graves' hyperthyroidism and ophthalmopathy. In TCRdb, the multiplex PCR reads were re-called with MiXCR into one record per CDR3 protein. The data hold roughly 300,000 distinct CDR3 sequences, with more than 11% observed a single time. The sequencing input was blood. The receptors were sampled from a woman aged 25 to 45 with Graves' hyperthyroidism. Both conserved end residues are part of each CDR3. The order of the fields is V gene, D gene, J gene, clone size, CDR3 protein, CDR3 DNA. A D gene is named only where the DNA matches it firmly. Rows give clone size only sometimes, using once, few, many, or a class for an expanded clone.

V gene: TRBV20-1
D gene: TRBD1
J gene: TRBJ1-6
clone size: few
CDR3 protein: CSARVYSSGQGKNSPLHF
CDR3 DNA: TGCAGTGCTAGAGTCTATTCGTCCGGACAGGGAAAAAATTCACCCCTCCACTTT

V gene: TRBV10-3
D gene: TRBD2
J gene: TRBJ2-2
clone size: many
CDR3 protein: CAIGPVAGNTGELFF
CDR3 DNA: TGTGCCATCGGACCGGTAGCGGGAAACACCGGGGAGCTGTTTTTT

V gene: TRBV12-3/TRBV12-4
D gene: NA
J gene: TRBJ2-3
clone size: many
CDR3 protein: CASTPGGSPDTQYF
CDR3 DNA: TGTGCCAGCACCCCGGGGGGCTCCCCAGATACGCAGTATTTT

V gene: TRBV5-5
D gene: NA
J gene: TRBJ2-5
clone size: few
CDR3 protein: CASSLSLWEETQYF
CDR3 DNA: TGTGCCAGCAGCTTGAGTCTTTGGGAAGAGACCCAGTACTTC

V gene: TRBV20-1
D gene: NA
J gene: TRBJ2-3
clone size: NA
CDR3 protein: CSARGERADTQYF
CDR3 DNA: TGCAGTGCTAGGGGCGAGAGGGCAGATACGCAGTATTTT

V gene: TRBV12-3/TRBV12-4
D gene: NA
J gene: TRBJ1-2
clone size: many
CDR3 protein: CASSRPALGGISYGYTF
CDR3 DNA: TGTGCCAGCAGCCGACCCGCGCTGGGGGGGATCAGCTATGGCTACACCTTC

V gene: TRBV20-1
D gene: TRBD2
J gene: TRBJ2-7
clone size: many
CDR3 protein: CSAETSGSYEQYF
CDR3 DNA: TGCAGTGCTGAGACTAGCGGGAGTTACGAGCAGTACTTC

V gene: TRBV28
D gene: NA
J gene: TRBJ1-2
clone size: NA
CDR3 protein: CASHTALSYGYTF
CDR3 DNA: TGTGCCAGCCATACTGCACTTTCTTATGGCTACACCTTC

V gene: TRBV27
D gene: NA
J gene: TRBJ2-5
clone size: many
CDR3 protein: CASSLTRLVQETQYF
CDR3 DNA: TGTGCCAGCAGTTTAACGAGACTAGTACAAGAGACCCAGTACTTC

V gene: TRBV28
D gene: TRBD2
J gene: TRBJ2-7
clone size: many
CDR3 protein: CAHRLAPTYEQYF
CDR3 DNA: TGTGCCCACAGACTAGCGCCCACCTACGAGCAGTACTTC

V gene: TRBV12-3/TRBV12-4
D gene: NA
J gene: TRBJ2-2
clone size: few
CDR3 protein: CASTNRADTGELFF
CDR3 DNA: TGTGCCAGCACCAACCGGGCGGACACCGGGGAGCTGTTTTTT

V gene: TRBV25-1
D gene: NA
J gene: TRBJ2-5
clone size: many
CDR3 protein: CASSGPQLPGPQETQYF
CDR3 DNA: TGTGCCAGCAGTGGACCCCAACTCCCGGGTCCCCAAGAGACCCAGTACTTC

V gene: TRBV7-9
D gene: NA
J gene: TRBJ2-7
clone size: NA
CDR3 protein: CASSPYLEQYF
CDR3 DNA: TGTGCCAGCAGCCCTTATCTCGAGCAGTACTTC

V gene: TRBV9
D gene: NA
J gene: TRBJ2-2
clone size: NA
CDR3 protein: CASSVSGLELFF
CDR3 DNA: TGTGCCAGCAGCGTATCCGGATTGGAGCTGTTTTTT

V gene: TRBV11-2
D gene: NA
J gene: TRBJ2-7
clone size: few
CDR3 protein: CASSLEGPPHEQYF
CDR3 DNA: TGTGCCAGCAGCTTAGAAGGCCCCCCTCATGAGCAGTACTTC

V gene: TRBV12-3/TRBV12-4
D gene: TRBD2
J gene: TRBJ2-2
clone size: few
CDR3 protein: CASSFWLAGAGGTGELFF
CDR3 DNA: TGTGCCAGCAGTTTTTGGTTGGCGGGGGCGGGAGGCACCGGGGAGCTGTTTTTT

V gene: TRBV7-9
D gene: TRBD2
J gene: TRBJ2-1
clone size: NA
CDR3 protein: CASTIISGRGNEQFF
CDR3 DNA: TGTGCCAGCACCATTATCAGCGGGAGAGGCAATGAGCAGTTCTTC

V gene: TRBV7-2
D gene: NA
J gene: TRBJ1-3
clone size: NA
CDR3 protein: CASSLLSGLTLDTIYF
CDR3 DNA: TGTGCCAGCAGCTTATTGTCAGGCCTAACCCTGGACACCATATATTTT

V gene: TRBV29-1
D gene: TRBD1
J gene: TRBJ2-5
clone size: few
CDR3 protein: CSVDAARGLGTQYF
CDR3 DNA: TGCAGCGTTGATGCGGCCAGGGGGCTAGGGACCCAGTACTTC

V gene: TRBV20-1
D gene: NA
J gene: TRBJ2-7
clone size: NA
CDR3 protein: CSARDNNRARGYEQYF
CDR3 DNA: TGCAGTGCTAGAGACAACAACAGGGCCCGAGGGTACGAGCAGTACTTC

V gene: TRBV28
D gene: NA
J gene: TRBJ2-1
clone size: many
CDR3 protein: CASSLSSGRADNEQFF
CDR3 DNA: TGTGCCAGCAGTTTAAGCAGCGGTAGAGCGGACAATGAGCAGTTCTTC

V gene: TRBV6-2/TRBV6-3
D gene: NA
J gene: TRBJ2-4
clone size: NA
CDR3 protein: CASSFSGLTHLAKNIQYF
CDR3 DNA: TGTGCCAGCAGTTTTAGCGGACTAACTCATCTAGCCAAAAACATTCAGTACTTC

V gene: TRBV11-2
D gene: NA
J gene: TRBJ2-7
clone size: many
CDR3 protein: CASSLDVRLNEQYF
CDR3 DNA: TGTGCCAGCAGCTTAGATGTCAGGTTGAACGAGCAGTACTTC

V gene: TRBV20-1
D gene: TRBD2
J gene: TRBJ2-3
clone size: NA
CDR3 protein: CSASPIGLAGGDTQYF
CDR3 DNA: TGCAGTGCTTCCCCTATTGGGCTAGCGGGAGGGGATACGCAGTATTTT

V gene: TRBV20-1
D gene: NA
J gene: TRBJ1-3
clone size: many
CDR3 protein: CSAWGVSGNTIYF
CDR3 DNA: TGCAGTGCTTGGGGGGTTTCTGGAAACACCATATATTTT

V gene: TRBV28
D gene: NA
J gene: TRBJ2-7
clone size: many
CDR3 protein: CASSFKGEEPTYEQYF
CDR3 DNA: TGTGCCAGCAGTTTTAAAGGGGAGGAACCTACCTACGAGCAGTACTTC

V gene: TRBV20-1
D gene: TRBD2
J gene: TRBJ2-2
clone size: NA
CDR3 protein: CSASPPSGGTGELFF
CDR3 DNA: TGCAGTGCCTCCCCCCCTAGCGGGGGAACCGGGGAGCTGTTTTTT

V gene: TRBV12-3/TRBV12-4
D gene: NA
J gene: TRBJ2-3
clone size: NA
CDR3 protein: CASSPNMGRHSTDTQYF
CDR3 DNA: TGTGCCAGCAGTCCGAACATGGGACGGCACTCCACAGATACGCAGTATTTT

V gene: TRBV5-5
D gene: TRBD1
J gene: TRBJ1-1
clone size: NA
CDR3 protein: CASSRRTGGGTEAFF
CDR3 DNA: TGTGCCAGCAGCAGGAGGACAGGGGGAGGAACTGAAGCTTTCTTT

V gene: TRBV5-6
D gene: NA
J gene: TRBJ1-1
clone size: many
CDR3 protein: CASSYGPTEAFF
CDR3 DNA: TGTGCCAGCAGCTACGGACCCACTGAAGCTTTCTTT

V gene: TRBV12-3/TRBV12-4
D gene: TRBD1
J gene: TRBJ2-7
clone size: NA
CDR3 protein: CASSLGTGSGEQYF
CDR3 DNA: TGTGCCAGCAGTTTAGGGACAGGGTCCGGCGAGCAGTACTTC

V gene: TRBV20-1
D gene: NA
J gene: TRBJ2-1
clone size: many
CDR3 protein: CSASGDSYNEQFF
CDR3 DNA: TGCAGTGCTAGCGGGGACTCCTACAATGAGCAGTTCTTC

V gene: TRBV6-2/TRBV6-3
D gene: NA
J gene: TRBJ1-6
clone size: NA
CDR3 protein: CASTSGAGSPLHF
CDR3 DNA: TGTGCCAGCACATCAGGGGCTGGTTCACCCCTCCACTTT

V gene: TRBV28
D gene: NA
J gene: TRBJ2-4
clone size: many
CDR3 protein: CASSMGALKNIQYF
CDR3 DNA: TGTGCCAGCAGTATGGGGGCTTTAAAAAACATTCAGTACTTC

V gene: TRBV30
D gene: NA
J gene: TRBJ1-3
clone size: NA
CDR3 protein: CAWIDRDSGNTIYF
CDR3 DNA: TGTGCCTGGATCGACAGAGACTCTGGAAACACCATATATTTT

V gene: TRBV7-3
D gene: TRBD2
J gene: TRBJ2-2
clone size: few
CDR3 protein: CASSWRERGTGELFF
CDR3 DNA: TGTGCCAGCAGTTGGCGGGAGCGCGGCACCGGGGAGCTGTTTTTT

V gene: TRBV6-1
D gene: NA
J gene: TRBJ1-1
clone size: NA
CDR3 protein: CASTSTVNTEAFF
CDR3 DNA: TGTGCCAGCACGTCAACTGTGAACACTGAAGCTTTCTTT

V gene: TRBV28
D gene: NA
J gene: TRBJ2-7
clone size: many
CDR3 protein: CASRVPRAPYEQYF
CDR3 DNA: TGTGCCAGCAGGGTTCCGAGGGCGCCCTACGAGCAGTACTTC

V gene: TRBV6-1
D gene: TRBD2
J gene: TRBJ2-1
clone size: few
CDR3 protein: CASSEGSGNYNEQFF
CDR3 DNA: TGTGCCAGCAGTGAAGGCAGCGGGAACTACAATGAGCAGTTCTTC

V gene: TRBV7-9
D gene: NA
J gene: TRBJ1-3
clone size: NA
CDR3 protein: CASSSLMRGSGNTIYF
CDR3 DNA: TGTGCCAGCAGCTCCCTGATGCGAGGGTCTGGAAACACCATATATTTT

V gene: TRBV11-2
D gene: TRBD1
J gene: TRBJ1-2
clone size: many
CDR3 protein: CASSPTGGVFYGYTF
CDR3 DNA: TGTGCCAGCAGCCCCACAGGGGGCGTTTTCTATGGCTACACCTTC

V gene: TRBV28
D gene: NA
J gene: TRBJ1-1
clone size: many
CDR3 protein: CASSLGNPTEAFF
CDR3 DNA: TGTGCCAGCAGCCTCGGGAATCCCACTGAAGCTTTCTTT

V gene: TRBV7-8
D gene: NA
J gene: TRBJ2-7
clone size: NA
CDR3 protein: CASSRSPSTPGVYEQYF
CDR3 DNA: TGTGCCAGCAGCCGATCCCCTTCGACCCCGGGGGTCTACGAGCAGTACTTC

V gene: TRBV29-1
D gene: TRBD2
J gene: TRBJ2-7
clone size: few
CDR3 protein: CSVEELAGAGEQYF
CDR3 DNA: TGCAGCGTTGAAGAGCTAGCGGGAGCTGGCGAGCAGTACTTC

V gene: TRBV27
D gene: NA
J gene: TRBJ2-3
clone size: many
CDR3 protein: CASTRVVGSTDTQYF
CDR3 DNA: TGTGCCAGCACCAGGGTAGTGGGTAGCACAGATACGCAGTATTTT

V gene: TRBV25-1
D gene: NA
J gene: TRBJ1-1
clone size: many
CDR3 protein: CAIQGSDTEAFF
CDR3 DNA: TGTGCCATACAGGGTTCGGACACTGAAGCTTTCTTT

V gene: TRBV6-1
D gene: NA
J gene: TRBJ1-4
clone size: few
CDR3 protein: CASLGGSEKLFF
CDR3 DNA: TGTGCCAGCCTGGGGGGGAGTGAAAAACTGTTTTTT

V gene: TRBV20-1
D gene: NA
J gene: TRBJ2-7
clone size: many
CDR3 protein: CSARVSRVAYEQYF
CDR3 DNA: TGCAGTGCTAGAGTCAGCAGGGTGGCGTACGAGCAGTACTTC

V gene: TRBV27
D gene: TRBD1
J gene: TRBJ1-6
clone size: NA
CDR3 protein: CASSLDRAGNSPLHF
CDR3 DNA: TGTGCCAGCAGTTTAGACAGGGCAGGCAATTCACCCCTCCACTTT

V gene: TRBV27
D gene: TRBD1
J gene: TRBJ2-7
clone size: many
CDR3 protein: CASSFQQGLHEQYF
CDR3 DNA: TGTGCCAGCAGTTTTCAACAGGGGCTGCACGAGCAGTACTTC

V gene: TRBV7-2
D gene: NA
J gene: TRBJ2-2
clone size: many
CDR3 protein: CASSLRRGVGNTGELFF
CDR3 DNA: TGTGCCAGCAGCCTCCGCCGAGGGGTGGGGAACACCGGGGAGCTGTTTTTT

V gene: TRBV18
D gene: TRBD1
J gene: TRBJ1-1
clone size: NA
CDR3 protein: CASSPMTGDLNTEAFF
CDR3 DNA: TGTGCCAGCTCACCAATGACAGGGGATTTGAACACTGAAGCTTTCTTT

V gene: TRBV28
D gene: TRBD2
J gene: TRBJ2-5
clone size: many
CDR3 protein: CASSLIAGGLGETQYF
CDR3 DNA: TGTGCCAGCAGCCTGATAGCGGGAGGATTAGGGGAGACCCAGTACTTC

V gene: TRBV19
D gene: TRBD1
J gene: TRBJ1-5
clone size: NA
CDR3 protein: CASSNRGRGENQPQHF
CDR3 DNA: TGTGCCAGTAGTAACAGGGGTCGGGGCGAGAATCAGCCCCAGCATTTT

V gene: TRBV18
D gene: TRBD1
J gene: TRBJ1-1
clone size: NA
CDR3 protein: CASSPKDRGGTEAFF
CDR3 DNA: TGTGCCAGCTCACCCAAGGACAGGGGAGGCACTGAAGCTTTCTTT